Each of the 21 T cell receptor beta chains below was sequenced from the same sample in a study of CD8 T cells in Susac syndrome. An input of about 0.45 to 1 ug of RNA was subjected to reverse transcription using random hexamers. TCRdb re-analysed the immunoSEQ multiplex PCR reads in MiXCR, keeping a single row per CDR3 protein. The sample has a few hundred thousand distinct CDR3 sequences, approximately 92% seen once. The sequencing input was CD4+ T cells from PBMCs. All receptors derive from a human donor with multiple sclerosis.

The V and J genes are TRBV2 and TRBJ1-5, with a tentative D call TRBD1 (6 bases). Trimming stripped 2 bases from V and 7 bases from J, with 15 bases between. The germline CDR1 and CDR2 sequences are SNHLY and FYNNEI. The CDR3 consists of 15 residues. The CDR3 loop reads CASSERTGSRQPQHF. The CDR3 DNA is TGTGCCAGCAGTGAAAGAACAGGGTCTAGGCAGCCCCAGCATTTT.

This rearrangement joins TRBV30 to TRBJ1-5, with TRBD1 matching 7 bases. This CDR3 has 14 residues. V trimming: 3 bases; J trimming: 3 bases; junction bases outside the gene matches: 5. Germline CDR1 and CDR2: GTSNPN and SVGIG (reference sequence). CDR3 sequence reads: CAWSLGQVNQPQHF. In DNA, the CDR3 is TGTGCCTGGAGCCTAGGACAGGTCAATCAGCCCCAGCATTTT.

Written as DNA, the CDR3 is TGTGCCAGCAGTTTAGTGGCTCCCCCGGGGGAGCAGTACTTC. This sequence encodes CASSLVAPPGEQYF. This chain links TRBV12-3 or TRBV12-4 with TRBJ2-7, with D tentatively TRBD2 (5 bases). The CDR3 loop spans 14 amino acids. Trimming pared 1 base from V and 7 bases from J, leaving 14 bases between.

This chain connects TRBV28 to TRBJ1-2, with D uncertain. This CDR3 is 13 amino acids long. Trimming left V 5 bases short and J 1 base short, with 8 bases between. CDR1 and CDR2 (germline): MDHEN, SYDVKM. CDR3 sequence: CASSMTRNYGYTF. The DNA for the CDR3 is TGTGCCAGCAGTATGACACGTAACTATGGCTACACCTTC.

The V and J genes are TRBV5-6 and TRBJ1-2; 7 positions agree with TRBD1. V lost 4 bases to trimming and J lost 5 bases; unmatched junction nucleotides: 5. CDR1 SGHDT and CDR2 YYEEEE come from the germline V gene. The CDR3 totals 13 residues. CDR3 in DNA: TGTGCCAGCAGCGCCGGGACAGTTTATGGCTACACCTTC. The encoded protein is CASSAGTVYGYTF.

In this sample, this clonotype turned up once. This chain links TRBV20-1 with TRBJ2-3; D not certain. CDR3 length: 16 residues. The V gene's germline CDR1 is DFQATT and CDR2 SNEGSKA (reference sequence). Trimming pared 2 bases from V and 4 bases from J, leaving 19 bases between. The CDR3: CSARSLRIESADTQYF. DNA of the CDR3: TGCAGTGCTAGATCGCTACGGATTGAATCTGCAGATACGCAGTATTTT.

This chain links TRBV29-1 with TRBJ2-1; a possible D gene is TRBD2 (6 bases). The CDR3 runs to 14 residues. Trimming removed 3 bases at V and 5 bases at J, with 14 bases between. Looked up from germline, CDR1 is SQVTM and CDR2 is ANQGSEA. The CDR3 sequence is CSVDRRGSNNEQFF. DNA for the CDR3: TGCAGCGTTGATCGCCGGGGGTCGAACAATGAGCAGTTCTTC.

The J gene is TRBJ1-1, the V gene TRBV30, with 7 bases that match TRBD1. Germline trimming cut 5 bases from V and 1 base from J; bases unmatched to any gene: 1. Germline V gives CDR1 GTSNPN, CDR2 SVGIG (reference sequence). CDR3 length: 12 residues. The DNA for the CDR3 is TGTGCCTGGGGACAGGCGAACACTGAAGCTTTCTTT. Its protein is CAWGQANTEAFF.

CDR3 coding DNA: TGTGCCAGCAGCGTAGCGGGAGCGGGGAGAACAGATACGCAGTATTTT. It specifies CASSVAGAGRTDTQYF. The chain combines TRBV9 with TRBJ2-3, with TRBD2 matching 7 bases. The germline V gene has CDR1 SGDLS and CDR2 YYNGEE. The trim removed 0 bases at V and 3 bases at J, leaving 7 bases unmatched. This CDR3 region has 16 residues.

This chain joins TRBV18 and TRBJ1-2; D unresolved. Trimming shortened V by 2 bases and J by 4 bases, and 11 bases separated the two germline ends. There are 14 residues in the CDR3. From germline, CDR1 is KGHSH and CDR2 LQKENI. The CDR3 reads CASSPAGKGYGYTF. CDR3 in DNA: TGTGCCAGCTCACCAGCCGGGAAAGGCTATGGCTACACCTTC.

This sequence joins TRBV2 and TRBJ2-2; D gene uncertain. With 7 bases removed from V and 0 bases from J, the gap between germline ends came to 12 bases. CDR3 length: 15 amino acids. Germline V CDR1 and CDR2: SNHLY, FYNNEI. CDR3 sequence: CASTPWQANTGELFF. CDR3 in DNA: TGTGCCAGCACCCCGTGGCAGGCGAACACCGGGGAGCTGTTTTTT.

The genes are TRBV30 and TRBJ1-4; 11 bases agree with TRBD1. The CDR3 covers 18 residues. V lost 3 bases to trimming and J lost 4 bases; unmatched junction nucleotides: 13. Germline assignment: CDR1 GTSNPN and CDR2 SVGIG (reference sequence). CDR3 amino acids: CAWSPKSGTGGYNEKLFF. The DNA for the CDR3 is TGTGCCTGGAGCCCAAAATCCGGGACAGGGGGTTATAATGAAAAACTGTTTTTT.

Here the CDR3 reads CASSYTTEGEQYF. As DNA, the CDR3 is TGTGCCAGCAGTTACACGACAGAAGGCGAGCAGTACTTC. The chain couples TRBV6-6 to TRBJ2-7, with D possibly TRBD1 on 5 matching bases. The CDR3 contains 13 residues. Germline V CDR1 and CDR2: MNHNY, SVGAGI (reference sequence). V was cut by 2 bases and J by 6 bases, with 11 bases left in between.

V is TRBV20-1 and J is TRBJ1-1; tentative D call: TRBD1 (5 bases). Germline V gene sequence: CDR1 DFQATT, CDR2 SNEGSKA (reference sequence). The CDR3 has 15 residues. V gave up 3 bases and J gave up 6 bases, with 20 bases separating them. The CDR3 here is CSARGMFDPGAEAFF. DNA of the CDR3: TGCAGTGCTAGGGGGATGTTTGACCCGGGGGCTGAAGCTTTCTTT.

This clonotype has just one count. J is TRBJ1-1 and V is TRBV4-1; D possibly corresponds to TRBD1 (5 bases). The CDR3 is 15 residues long. The V gene's germline CDR1 is MGHRA and CDR2 YSYEKL. The germline V and J ends were trimmed by 1 base and 0 bases, with 9 bases remaining between them. The CDR3 region has the DNA TGCGCCAGCAGCCAAGCAGGGATAATGAACACTGAAGCTTTCTTT. Translating it yields CASSQAGIMNTEAFF.

This chain links TRBV6-1 with TRBJ2-7, with 7 positions matching TRBD2. Per the germline V gene, CDR1 is MNHNS and CDR2 is SASEGT. CDR3 length: 13 amino acids. The V segment lost 5 bases and the J segment 5 bases; nucleotides outside the gene matches: 6. CDR3: CASSPGLVHEQYF. The CDR3 nucleotides read TGTGCCAGCAGTCCCGGACTAGTCCACGAGCAGTACTTC.

CDR3 sequence reads: CSARLGQNQETQYF. DNA for the CDR3: TGCAGTGCTCGGCTAGGACAGAATCAAGAGACCCAGTACTTC. This rearrangement joins TRBV20-1 to TRBJ2-5, with D possibly being TRBD1 (6 bases). Germline loops: CDR1 DFQATT, CDR2 SNEGSKA (reference sequence). V dropped 5 bases and J dropped 2 bases, with 15 bases sitting between them. This CDR3 comprises 14 residues.

The chain links TRBV6-5 to TRBJ2-3; D possibly corresponds to TRBD2 (5 bases). This CDR3 contains 14 residues. V lost 0 bases and J 7 bases, leaving 11 bases between the germline ends. The germline V gene encodes CDR1 MNHEY and CDR2 SVGAGI. The CDR3 DNA follows: TGTGCCAGCAGTTACTCGAGGGAACGGCATACGCAGTATTTT. Protein: CASSYSRERHTQYF.

The V and J genes are TRBV29-1 and TRBJ1-4; D is unclear. V was trimmed by 6 bases and J by 0 bases, leaving 11 bases between them. CDR3 length: 14 residues. Per germline, CDR1 SQVTM and CDR2 ANQGSEA. Here the CDR3 DNA reads TGCAGCGTCCAAGAGGGATCAACTAATGAAAAACTGTTTTTT. Protein sequence: CSVQEGSTNEKLFF.

The chain combines TRBV27 with TRBJ2-4, with 7 positions matching TRBD1. J was trimmed by 2 bases and V by 6 bases; bases with no gene match: 4. The CDR3 loop spans 14 amino acids. Germline V gene sequence: CDR1 MNHEY, CDR2 SMNVEV (reference sequence). The CDR3 protein is CASRRQGSKNIQYF. The CDR3 bases are TGTGCCAGCAGGAGACAGGGCTCCAAAAACATTCAGTACTTC.

This chain connects TRBV24-1 to TRBJ2-3; TRBD2 agrees at 13 bases. Germline CDR1 reads KGHDR; CDR2 reads SFDVKD. Trimming at V came to 4 bases and at J to 4 bases, leaving 4 bases not matched to a gene. The CDR3 runs to 16 residues. This CDR3 is CATSDPGLAGSDTQYF. In DNA, the CDR3 is TGTGCCACCAGTGACCCGGGACTAGCGGGATCAGATACGCAGTATTTT.